Reported below is one T cell receptor (beta chain). This specimen comes from a study of blood T cell repertoires in COVID-19. Between the trimmed V and J ends, which lost 0 bases and 0 bases, there was a span of 8 bases. The CDR3 totals 15 residues. CDR1 is SGHDN, CDR2 FVKESK, per germline. Sequenced by immunoSEQ multiplex PCR; TCRdb stores in-frame clones only, minus some. This sample yields under 200,000 clones, of which 85% to 90% are seen a single time; 7% belongs to the top ten. The chain links TRBV14 to TRBJ1-1, with unresolved D. This receptor was taken from a man aged 45 to 65 with active or convalescent COVID-19. The sequenced sample was peripheral blood. The CDR3 region is CASSQDYGMNTEAFF. In DNA form, the CDR3 reads TGTGCCAGCAGCCAAGATTACGGGATGAACACTGAAGCTTTCTTT.